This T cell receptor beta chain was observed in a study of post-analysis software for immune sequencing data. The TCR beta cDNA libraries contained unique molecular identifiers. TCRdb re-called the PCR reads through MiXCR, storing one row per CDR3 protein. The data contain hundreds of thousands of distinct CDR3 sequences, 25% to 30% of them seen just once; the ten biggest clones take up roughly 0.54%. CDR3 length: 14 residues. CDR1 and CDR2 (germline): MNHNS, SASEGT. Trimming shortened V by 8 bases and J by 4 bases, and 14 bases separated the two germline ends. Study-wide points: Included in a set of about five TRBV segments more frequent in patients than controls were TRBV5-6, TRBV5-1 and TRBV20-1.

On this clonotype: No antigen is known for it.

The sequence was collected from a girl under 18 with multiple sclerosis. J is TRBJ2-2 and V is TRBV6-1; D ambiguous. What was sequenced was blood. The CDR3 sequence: CASARLDPTGELFF. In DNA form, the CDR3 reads TGTGCCAGCGCAAGACTGGACCCCACCGGGGAGCTGTTTTTT.